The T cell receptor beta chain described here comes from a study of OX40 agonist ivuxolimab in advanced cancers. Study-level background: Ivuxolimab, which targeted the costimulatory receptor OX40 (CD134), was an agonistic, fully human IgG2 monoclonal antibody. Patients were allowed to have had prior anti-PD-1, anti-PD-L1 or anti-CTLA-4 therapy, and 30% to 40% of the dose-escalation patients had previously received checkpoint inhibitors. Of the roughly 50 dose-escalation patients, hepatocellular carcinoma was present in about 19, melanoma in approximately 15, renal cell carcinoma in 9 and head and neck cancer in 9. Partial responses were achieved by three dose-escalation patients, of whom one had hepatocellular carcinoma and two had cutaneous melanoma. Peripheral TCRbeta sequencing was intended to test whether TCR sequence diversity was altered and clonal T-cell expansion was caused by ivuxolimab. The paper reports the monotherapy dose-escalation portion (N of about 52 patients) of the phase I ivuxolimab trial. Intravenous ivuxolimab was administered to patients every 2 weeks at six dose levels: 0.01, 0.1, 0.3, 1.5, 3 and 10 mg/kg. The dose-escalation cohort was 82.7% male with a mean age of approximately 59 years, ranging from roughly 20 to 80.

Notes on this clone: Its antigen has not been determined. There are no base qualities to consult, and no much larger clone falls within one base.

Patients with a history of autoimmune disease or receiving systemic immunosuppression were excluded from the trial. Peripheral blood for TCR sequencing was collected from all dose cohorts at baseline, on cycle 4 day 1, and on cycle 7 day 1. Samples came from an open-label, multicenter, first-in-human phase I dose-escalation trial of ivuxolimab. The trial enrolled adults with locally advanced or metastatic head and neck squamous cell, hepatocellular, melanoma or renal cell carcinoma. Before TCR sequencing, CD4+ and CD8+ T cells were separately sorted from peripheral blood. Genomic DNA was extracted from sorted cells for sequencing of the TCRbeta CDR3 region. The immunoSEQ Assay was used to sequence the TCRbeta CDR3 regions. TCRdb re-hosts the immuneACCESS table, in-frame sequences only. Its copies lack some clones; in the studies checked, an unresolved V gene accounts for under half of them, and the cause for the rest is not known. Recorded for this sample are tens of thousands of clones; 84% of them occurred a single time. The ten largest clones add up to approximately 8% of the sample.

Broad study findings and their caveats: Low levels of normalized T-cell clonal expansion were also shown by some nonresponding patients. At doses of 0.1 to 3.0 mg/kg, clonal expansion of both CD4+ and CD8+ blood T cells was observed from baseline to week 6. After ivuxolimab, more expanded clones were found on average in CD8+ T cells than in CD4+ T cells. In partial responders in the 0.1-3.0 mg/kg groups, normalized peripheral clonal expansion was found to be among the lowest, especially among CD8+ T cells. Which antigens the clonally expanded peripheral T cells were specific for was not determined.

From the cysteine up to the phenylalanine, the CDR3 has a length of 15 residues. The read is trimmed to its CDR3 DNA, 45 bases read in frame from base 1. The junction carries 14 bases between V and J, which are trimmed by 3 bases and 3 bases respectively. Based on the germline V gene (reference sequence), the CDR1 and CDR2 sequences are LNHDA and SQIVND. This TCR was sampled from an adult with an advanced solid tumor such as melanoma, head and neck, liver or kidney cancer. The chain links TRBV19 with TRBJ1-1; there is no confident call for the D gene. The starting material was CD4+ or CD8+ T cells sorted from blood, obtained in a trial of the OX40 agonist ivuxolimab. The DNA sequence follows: TGTGCCAGTAGTATTTCGGCGTTTGGGTACACTGAAGCTTTCTTT. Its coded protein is CASSISAFGYTEAFF.